The 22 T cell receptor beta chains presented below share a single source sample, sequenced in a study of CD8 T cells in ankylosing spondylitis (dated by TCRdb to between 2016 and 2019). The library was generated by 5' RACE. Sequencing instrument: Illumina HiSeq 2500. TCRdb reran the public reads through fastp at Q25 and MiXCR, keeping productive beta chains. When rows share a CDR3 protein, they turn into one entry using the most common DNA and genes. This sample gives under 150,000 distinct CDR3 sequences in total; about 8% of them show up just once. 7.3% of the sample is held by the ten biggest clonotypes. The sequencing sample was made of synovial fluid, either unsorted or a sorted T cell fraction (not recorded which). The source of these receptors is a male donor with ankylosing spondylitis.

This clonotype was found a few times. Here the CDR3 reads CASSLFGETQYF. The CDR3 DNA is TGTGCCAGCAGCTTGTTTGGAGAGACCCAGTACTTC. The V gene is TRBV5-6, the J gene TRBJ2-5; no clear D gene. Trimming pared 1 base from V and 4 bases from J, leaving 5 bases between. Germline CDR1 is SGHDT and CDR2 is YYEEEE. The CDR3 runs to 12 residues. Together with reference TRBV5-6 and TRBJ2-5, the CDR3 gives the full variable domain: DAGVTQSPTHLIKTRGQQVTLRCSPKSGHDTVSWYQQALGQGPQFIFQYYEEEERQRGNFPDRFSGHQFPNYSSELNVNALLLGDSALYLCASSLFGETQYFGPGTRLLVL.

This clonotype was found many times. The chain has TRBV29-1 and TRBJ1-1; TRBD1 matches at 8 bases. The trim removed 8 bases at V and 6 bases at J, leaving 5 bases unmatched. Germline V CDR1 and CDR2: SQVTM, ANQGSEA. CDR3 length equals 11 residues. The DNA for the CDR3 is TGCAGCTCCGACAGGGGCCCTGAAGCTTTCTTT. The encoded protein is CSSDRGPEAFF.

This clonotype has just a few counts. The V and J genes are TRBV6-2 or TRBV6-3 and TRBJ1-5, with D unclear. This CDR3 comprises 13 residues. Trimming stripped 8 bases from V and 7 bases from J, with 15 bases between. Germline V CDR1 and CDR2: MNHEY, SVGEGT. The CDR3 loop reads CASGPDGDQPQHF. The CDR3 coding sequence is TGTGCCAGCGGCCCAGACGGCGACCAGCCCCAGCATTTT.

This clonotype was detected a few times. The V call is TRBV6-2 or TRBV6-3, the J call TRBJ2-7; D is unresolved. The CDR3 has 11 amino acids. Between the trimmed V and J ends, which lost 2 bases and 3 bases, there was a span of 2 bases. CDR1 and CDR2 from the germline V gene are MNHEY and SVGEGT. The CDR3 region is CASSYLYEQYF. CDR3 bases: TGTGCCAGCAGTTACCTCTACGAGCAGTACTTC.

This clonotype was recorded many times. The J gene is TRBJ1-1, the V gene TRBV20-1, with TRBD1 matching 9 bases. Unmatched junction bases numbered 9, after V lost 6 bases and J lost 1 base. The CDR3 contains 15 residues. The germline CDR1 and CDR2 sequences are DFQATT and SNEGSKA (reference sequence). The CDR3 DNA sequence: TGCAGTGCCCCCCCGGGACAGGGTAAGAACACTGAAGCTTTCTTT. It translates to CSAPPGQGKNTEAFF.

The V and J genes are TRBV4-3 and TRBJ2-7, with TRBD1 as a possible D gene (5 bases). Germline-derived CDR1 and CDR2 are LGHNA and YSLEER. The V gene lost 1 base and the J gene lost 3 bases, with 13 bases spanning the gap. This CDR3 region has 15 residues. The CDR3 region is CASSQVLSGFYEQYF. Written as DNA, the CDR3 is TGCGCCAGCAGCCAAGTCTTGTCAGGGTTCTACGAGCAGTACTTC.

The V and J genes are TRBV21-1 and TRBJ2-7; the D segment call TRBD1 is taken from the table without a DNA check. TRBV21-1 is classified as a pseudogene. The CDR3 consists of 15 residues. CDR3 nucleotides: TGTGCCAGCAGCCCCCTTCCGGGCCGCTCCTACGAGCAGTACTTC. It yields the protein CASSPLPGRSYEQYF.

The table lists this clonotype with many counts. This rearrangement joins TRBV6-1 to TRBJ2-2; D not resolved. The germline CDR1 and CDR2 sequences are MNHNS and SASEGT. V dropped 2 bases and J dropped 6 bases, with 13 bases sitting between them. The CDR3 spans 15 residues. The CDR3 protein is CASSERAVRAGELFF. CDR3 sequence (DNA): TGTGCCAGCAGTGAAAGGGCAGTTAGAGCCGGGGAGCTGTTTTTT.

This clonotype has at least ten counts. The chain recombines TRBV18 with TRBJ1-2; no clear D gene. V was shortened by 2 bases and J by 2 bases, with 9 bases between the two germline ends. The CDR3 is 14 amino acids. From germline, CDR1 is KGHSH and CDR2 LQKENI. The CDR3: CASSPGQQNYGYTF. CDR3 DNA sequence: TGTGCCAGCTCACCAGGGCAGCAGAACTATGGCTACACCTTC.

The table lists this clonotype with a few counts. The gene calls are TRBV4-2 and TRBJ2-3; D may correspond to TRBD1 or TRBD2 (5 bases each). CDR1 is LGHNA and CDR2 is YNFKEQ in the germline V gene. Between the trimmed V and J ends, which lost 4 bases and 0 bases, there was a span of 26 bases. This CDR3 contains 20 residues. In DNA, the CDR3 is TGTGCCAGCAGCCCGACCGGGACCGCCGGGCGGCTTGGTAGCACAGATACGCAGTATTTT. Amino acid sequence: CASSPTGTAGRLGSTDTQYF.

In its sample, this clonotype was seen a few times. The DNA of the CDR3 is TGTGCCAGCAGCAGGGCGGTTTCAGCTAGCACAGATACGCAGTATTTT. This gives the protein CASSRAVSASTDTQYF. The chain joins TRBV7-2 to TRBJ2-3; D ambiguous. Trimming took off 5 bases at V and 0 bases at J, with 15 bases between the two ends. The CDR3 runs to 16 residues. Germline CDR1 and CDR2: SGHTA and FQGNSA.

The sample holds many counts of this clonotype. The chain recombines TRBV7-3 with TRBJ2-3, with 8 bases fitting TRBD1. The CDR3 runs to 17 residues. Germline CDR1 SGHTA, CDR2 FQGTGA. V was pared by 2 bases and J by 3 bases, with 10 bases of the junction left unmatched. For the CDR3, the DNA is TGTGCCAGCAGCTTACCCTTGGGCCAGGGGGCTACAGATACGCAGTATTTT. The encoded protein is CASSLPLGQGATDTQYF.

In this sample, this clonotype turned up many times. The chain uses TRBV6-1 and TRBJ2-7; 7 bases are shared with TRBD1. Germline values: CDR1 MNHNS, CDR2 SASEGT. V trimming: 5 bases; J trimming: 2 bases; junction bases outside the gene matches: 6. This CDR3 comprises 14 residues. The CDR3 reads CASSRQGITYEQYF. CDR3 nucleotides: TGTGCCAGCAGTCGACAGGGCATAACCTACGAGCAGTACTTC.

This clonotype came up many times. This rearrangement joins TRBV6-2 or TRBV6-3 to TRBJ2-3; D may match TRBD1 or TRBD2 (5 bases each). Germline values: CDR1 MNHEY, CDR2 SVGEGT. V was clipped by 7 bases and J by 6 bases, with 14 bases between them. This CDR3 has 13 amino acids. The CDR3 DNA reads as TGTGCCAGCACGCGGCAGGGCGGGGATACGCAGTATTTT. Translated: CASTRQGGDTQYF.

This clonotype was seen just once. This sequence joins TRBV7-2 and TRBJ1-1; 10 positions agree with TRBD1. Germline V gene sequence: CDR1 SGHTA, CDR2 FQGNSA. The ends lost 3 bases at V and 7 bases at J; junction bases unmatched: 2. CDR3 length equals 13 residues. The CDR3 loop reads CASSLTGGLEAFF. The CDR3 DNA sequence: TGTGCCAGCAGCTTGACAGGGGGCCTTGAAGCTTTCTTT.

This clonotype was counted at least ten times. J is TRBJ1-1 and V is TRBV7-9; weak D call: TRBD1 (6 bases). Germline loops: CDR1 SEHNR, CDR2 FQNEAQ (reference sequence). Trimming stripped 5 bases from V and 0 bases from J, with 10 bases between. This CDR3 spans 14 amino acids. CDR3 bases: TGTGCCAGCAGCGGGGGGGGCGTGAACACTGAAGCTTTCTTT. Encoded protein: CASSGGGVNTEAFF.

This chain uses TRBV19 with TRBJ2-1; 10 bases agree with TRBD2. J was trimmed by 3 bases and V by 2 bases; bases with no gene match: 7. CDR3 length equals 17 residues. Germline V lookup: CDR1 LNHDA, CDR2 SQIVND (reference sequence). The CDR3 is CASSISVLAGVYNEQFF. For the CDR3, the DNA is TGTGCCAGTAGTATATCGGTTCTAGCGGGAGTCTACAATGAGCAGTTCTTC. Full variable domain (remainder filled in from reference TRBV19 and TRBJ2-1): DGGITQSPKYLFRKEGQNVTLSCEQNLNHDAMYWYRQDPGQGLRLIYYSQIVNDFQKGDIAEGYSVSREKKESFPLTVTSAQKNPTAFYLCASSISVLAGVYNEQFFGPGTRLTVL.

This clonotype was detected many times. This rearrangement joins TRBV5-1 to TRBJ1-1; no clear D gene. The V end was cut by 3 bases, the J end by 0 bases, with 6 bases between. The CDR3 spans 13 residues. Per germline, CDR1 SGHRS and CDR2 YFSETQ. Here the CDR3 reads CASSSLLNTEAFF. The CDR3 DNA sequence: TGCGCCAGCAGCTCCCTTTTGAACACTGAAGCTTTCTTT.

This clonotype was found many times. The J gene is TRBJ2-3, the V gene TRBV7-2; 8 nucleotides align to TRBD2. Germline V lookup: CDR1 SGHTA, CDR2 FQGNSA. The CDR3 spans 15 residues. V lost 4 bases, J lost 1 base, and 4 bases stayed unmatched. As DNA, the CDR3 is TGTGCCAGCAGCTATCAGACTAGCGGCACAGATACGCAGTATTTT. It translates to CASSYQTSGTDTQYF. The variable domain in full, with the rest retrieved from reference TRBV7-2 and TRBJ2-3, is GAGVSQSPSNKVTEKGKDVELRCDPISGHTALYWYRQSLGQGLEFLIYFQGNSAPDKSGLPSDRFSAERTGGSVSTLTIQRTQQEDSAVYLCASSYQTSGTDTQYFGPGTRLTVL.

This clonotype was picked up many times. The rearrangement links TRBV18 to TRBJ2-7; 7 bases align to TRBD1. Germline CDR1 is KGHSH and CDR2 is LQKENI. V dropped 4 bases and J dropped 0; count of bases not matched to a gene: 3. The CDR3 covers 14 residues. CDR3 in DNA: TGTGCCAGCTCACGCCGGGACAGCTCCTACGAGCAGTACTTC. This encodes CASSRRDSSYEQYF.

This clonotype appeared many times. V and J are TRBV24-1 and TRBJ1-2, with 8 bases lining up with TRBD1. Per the germline V gene, CDR1 is KGHDR and CDR2 is SFDVKD. This CDR3 is 15 amino acids long. V was pared by 2 bases and J by 1 base, with 2 bases of the junction left unmatched. CDR3: CATSDSGQGNYGYTF. DNA of the CDR3: TGTGCCACCAGTGATTCCGGACAGGGTAACTATGGCTACACCTTC.

The sample holds many counts of this clonotype. The chain combines TRBV25-1 with TRBJ2-5, with TRBD2 matching over 10 bases. This CDR3 comprises 16 residues. Germline V gene lookup returns CDR1 MGHDK and CDR2 SYGVNS. J was trimmed by 2 bases and V by 3 bases; bases with no gene match: 6. CDR3 loop: CASSDWGTSAQETQYF. DNA for the CDR3: TGTGCCAGCAGTGATTGGGGGACTAGCGCACAAGAGACCCAGTACTTC.